This T cell receptor (beta chain) was obtained from a study of technical replicates of blood from four donors. The CDR3 is 14 residues long. Germline V CDR1 and CDR2: SGHRS, YFSETQ. Trimming took off 4 bases at V and 3 bases at J, with 10 bases between the two ends. The table came from immunoSEQ multiplex PCR; TCRdb's copy has only in-frame clones and leaves some out. The sample shows approximately 50,000 clones, around 94% of them seen only once. Sequencing was done on a sample of T cells isolated from PBMCs. The chain uses TRBV5-1 and TRBJ1-4; the D gene is possibly TRBD1 (6 bases). This receptor was obtained from a human donor in good health. The CDR3, as DNA: TGCGCCAGCAGCCTTACAGGGTCTAATGAAAAACTGTTTTTT. This encodes CASSLTGSNEKLFF.